Below, 5 T cell receptor beta chains from the same sample are listed, as sequenced in a study of T-cell reconstitution after alpha-beta-depleted transplantation in children. TCRbeta library preparation incorporated unique molecular identifiers. TCRdb re-derived calls from the PCR reads in MiXCR, one entry per CDR3 protein. Of around 200,000 distinct CDR3 sequences detected, around 10% appear once; the ten largest clones hold around 6%. The sample here was PBMCs from the stem cell graft donor, taken from the stem cell graft. The receptors shown here come from a human donor who donated a stem cell graft to a child with acute lymphoblastic leukemia.

The chain is built from TRBV18 and TRBJ2-3; no definite D call. CDR1 and CDR2 (germline): KGHSH, LQKENI. V dropped 5 bases and J dropped 1 base, with 16 bases sitting between them. The CDR3 length is 16 residues. CDR3 DNA sequence: TGTGCCAGCTCAATCACTCCCCGCACAGGCACAGATACGCAGTATTTT. Translation: CASSITPRTGTDTQYF.

This clonotype was counted at least ten times. The genes are TRBV4-3 and TRBJ2-3; 11 bases match TRBD2. The V gene's germline CDR1 is LGHNA and CDR2 YSLEER. V trimming: 4 bases; J trimming: 3 bases; junction bases outside the gene matches: 3. This CDR3 is built from 15 residues. The CDR3 here is CASSLSGGVTDTQYF. In DNA, the CDR3 is TGCGCCAGCAGCCTTAGCGGGGGGGTTACAGATACGCAGTATTTT.

This clonotype was seen more than once but under ten times. The chain joins TRBV7-2 to TRBJ2-1, with D possibly TRBD1 on 6 matching bases. The V gene lost 5 bases and the J gene lost 8 bases, with 10 bases spanning the gap. The CDR3 has 12 residues. Germline V CDR1 and CDR2: SGHTA, FQGNSA. The CDR3 DNA reads as TGTGCCAGCAGCCGGACAGTCTATGAGCAGTTCTTC. Translated: CASSRTVYEQFF.

The chain combines TRBV2 with TRBJ1-1, with D possibly being TRBD1 (5 bases). Trimming left V 6 bases short and J 4 bases short, with 12 bases between. Per germline, CDR1 SNHLY and CDR2 FYNNEI. This CDR3 is 13 amino acids long. For the CDR3, the DNA is TGTGCCAGCAGAGGGGTCGGAGGCACTGAAGCTTTCTTT. Translation gives CASRGVGGTEAFF.

In its sample, this clonotype was seen many times. This sequence joins TRBV7-6 and TRBJ2-7; no firm D call. The CDR3 totals 13 residues. V was cut by 5 bases and J by 0 bases, with 8 bases left in between. From germline, CDR1 is SGHVS and CDR2 FNYEAQ. This CDR3 is CASSRTDSYEQYF. Here the CDR3 DNA reads TGTGCCAGCAGCCGGACGGACTCCTACGAGCAGTACTTC.